Listed below are T cell receptor beta chains from one sample, sequenced in a study of identical twins. TCRdb re-derived calls from the 5' RACE reads in MiXCR, one entry per CDR3 protein. The data hold 350,000 to 600,000 distinct CDR3 sequences, with 14% observed a single time. These data were likewise used in another study, on yellow fever vaccine responses in identical twins.

Sequencing input: CD4+ T cells sorted from blood. The receptors derive from a woman under 30 in good health. Each CDR3 is given with its conserved first and last residue. D genes are given only for firm matches. Clone size appears in some rows only: once, few, many, or a class for an expanded clone.

d_call	j_call	clone_size	cdr3_length	v_call	cdr3_nt	cdr3_aa
NA	TRBJ1-1	many	13	TRBV12-3/TRBV12-4	TGTGCCAGCAGTTTTTGGGAGAACACTGAAGCTTTCTTT	CASSFWENTEAFF
NA	TRBJ2-7	many	14	TRBV7-2	TGTGCCAGCAGCTTAGGAACAGAAGCCTACGAGCAGTACTTC	CASSLGTEAYEQYF
TRBD1	TRBJ1-1	many	14	TRBV2	TGTGCCAGCAGGGACAGGGCTGGGAACACTGAAGCTTTCTTT	CASRDRAGNTEAFF
TRBD2	TRBJ2-4	many	15	TRBV29-1	TGCAGCGTTGCCCCGACTAGCGGGAGTTTTAGCATTCAGTACTTC	CSVAPTSGSFSIQYF
TRBD2	TRBJ2-1	few	20	TRBV25-1	TGTGCCAGCAGTGACTTACCGGGACTAGCGGGAGCGGGGGGGGACACGGAGCAGTTCTTC	CASSDLPGLAGAGGDTEQFF
NA	TRBJ2-5	once	14	TRBV7-3	TGTGCCAGCAGCTTAAGTGGGGGTGAAGAGACCCAGTACTTC	CASSLSGGEETQYF
NA	TRBJ2-3	NA	17	TRBV15	TGTGCCACCAGCAGAGGTGGCGGGACAGCTAGCACAGATACGCAGTATTTT	CATSRGGGTASTDTQYF
TRBD1	TRBJ2-1	NA	14	TRBV4-3	TGCGCCAGCAGCCAAACCGGGACAGGGAACGAGCAGTTCTTC	CASSQTGTGNEQFF
NA	TRBJ2-6	few	16	TRBV3-1	TGTGCCAGCAGCCGACAACAGGGTAATGGGGCCAACGTCCTGACTTTC	CASSRQQGNGANVLTF
TRBD1	TRBJ2-2	NA	16	TRBV12-3/TRBV12-4	TGTGCCAGCAGTTTAGTCACAGGGGGCAAGGGCGGGGAGGTGTTTTTT	CASSLVTGGKGGEVFF
NA	TRBJ2-5	NA	12	TRBV3-1	TGTGCCAGCAGCCAGAGGGATGAGACCCAGTACTTC	CASSQRDETQYF
NA	TRBJ1-2	few	15	TRBV4-3	TGCGCCAGCAGCCAAGCGGCAGGGTTGCTGTATGGCTACACCTTC	CASSQAAGLLYGYTF
NA	TRBJ2-2	NA	16	TRBV19	TGTGCCAGTAGTCCAAAAGGGGAGACGAAAGCCGGGGAGCTGTTTTTT	CASSPKGETKAGELFF
NA	TRBJ2-1	NA	17	TRBV3-1	TGTGCCAGCAGCCAAGGGAGGGGAAGGGCCTCCTACAATGAGCAGTTCTTC	CASSQGRGRASYNEQFF
NA	TRBJ2-3	NA	15	TRBV5-1	TGCGCCAGCAGCATTCGGACAGAGATGCCAGATACGCAGTATTTT	CASSIRTEMPDTQYF
NA	TRBJ2-3	few	14	TRBV20-1	TGCAGTGCTAGGCTCCGGGGGAGAGCAGATACGCAGTATTTT	CSARLRGRADTQYF
NA	TRBJ2-2	few	15	TRBV5-1	TGCGCCAGCAGCTCCACAGGGAGAGGCACCGGGGAGCTGTTTTTT	CASSSTGRGTGELFF
TRBD2	TRBJ2-7	NA	15	TRBV20-1	TGCAGTGCTAGAGATCCCGGGAGGTCCTCCTACGAGCAGTACTTC	CSARDPGRSSYEQYF
NA	TRBJ2-3	NA	15	TRBV20-1	TGCAGTGCTAGTAAAGTGTCCGGGTTCACAGATACGCAGTATTTT	CSASKVSGFTDTQYF
NA	TRBJ2-7	few	13	TRBV2	TGTGCCAGCAGGGGGACAATTACCTACGAGCAGTACTTC	CASRGTITYEQYF
NA	TRBJ2-4	NA	15	TRBV18	TGTGCCAGCTCACCACTGGACAGCCCCCAAAACATTCAGTACTTC	CASSPLDSPQNIQYF
TRBD1	TRBJ2-5	many	16	TRBV27	TGTGCCAGCAGTCCGGGGTATGGACAGGACCAAGAGACCCAGTACTTC	CASSPGYGQDQETQYF
NA	TRBJ2-2	many	14	TRBV5-1	TGCGCCAGCAGCATCGGAGGCGCCGCCGGGGAGCTGTTTTTT	CASSIGGAAGELFF
TRBD2	TRBJ2-7	NA	13	TRBV20-1	TGCAGTGCTGAAAGACTAGCGGGGTTTGTGCAGTACTTC	CSAERLAGFVQYF
NA	TRBJ2-7	NA	14	TRBV27	TGTGCCAGCAGTCCCCCCGGGGCCTGGTGGGAGCAGTACTTC	CASSPPGAWWEQYF
NA	TRBJ2-2	few	16	TRBV5-4	TGTGCCAGCAGCCACGGAATTACGGCAACTACCGGGGAGCTGTTTTTT	CASSHGITATTGELFF
NA	TRBJ2-7	few	14	TRBV10-3	TGTGCCATCAGTGAGTTTCTAGCGACCTACGAGCAGTACTTC	CAISEFLATYEQYF
NA	TRBJ2-7	NA	15	TRBV28	TGTGCCAGCAGCCTCCGCCGGGACACATCCTACGAGCAGTACTTC	CASSLRRDTSYEQYF
TRBD1	TRBJ1-5	NA	15	TRBV12-3/TRBV12-4	TGTGCCAGCAGTTTAGGAGACAGGGAAGATCAGCCCCAGCATTTT	CASSLGDREDQPQHF
NA	TRBJ2-7	NA	16	TRBV7-8	TGTGCCAGCAGCTTACCTCTTGACACGTTTTCCTACGAGCAGTACTTC	CASSLPLDTFSYEQYF
NA	TRBJ2-7	NA	14	TRBV14	TGTGCCAGCAGCCAAGATCGGGAAAGTGGCGAGCAGTACTTC	CASSQDRESGEQYF
NA	TRBJ2-1	NA	14	TRBV27	TGTGCCAGCAGTTCGGGACGGGGCTACAATGAGCAGTTCTTC	CASSSGRGYNEQFF
TRBD2	TRBJ2-1	NA	16	TRBV20-1	TGCAGTGCTAGAGTTCGGGAGGGGGGTCGTAGGAATGAGCAGTTCTTC	CSARVREGGRRNEQFF
NA	TRBJ2-7	NA	17	TRBV3-1	TGTGCCAGCAGCCAAGTACCCTCTGCTAGCAGCGAATACGAGCAGTACTTC	CASSQVPSASSEYEQYF
NA	TRBJ2-2	few	18	TRBV4-2	TGTGCCAGCAGCCCCCGTACCCCTTCTGCCTCGAACACCGGGGAGCTGTTTTTT	CASSPRTPSASNTGELFF
TRBD1	TRBJ1-5	NA	18	TRBV27	TGTGCCAGCAGTTTACTGGCAGGGGGCCCTAGTAGCAATCAGCCCCAGCATTTT	CASSLLAGGPSSNQPQHF
NA	TRBJ1-1	many	17	TRBV5-1	TGCGCCAGCAGCCCGGCGAGGGTATCCCGAATGAACACTGAAGCTTTCTTT	CASSPARVSRMNTEAFF
NA	TRBJ2-7	few	13	TRBV30	TGTGCCTGGAGTGTACGTAGCGACGGCGAGCAGTACTTC	CAWSVRSDGEQYF
NA	TRBJ2-7	NA	14	TRBV5-6	TGTGCCAGCGGCCCCCGACTCCTCTCCTACGAGCAGTACTTC	CASGPRLLSYEQYF
NA	TRBJ2-5	NA	16	TRBV28	TGTGCCAGCAGGGCCCGAGCCGCGGAAAGGGCAGAGACCCAGTACTTC	CASRARAAERAETQYF
NA	TRBJ2-2	few	14	TRBV2	TGTGCCAGCAGGTCGGCAGGGTACTCCGGGGAGCTGTTTTTT	CASRSAGYSGELFF
NA	TRBJ2-2	many	11	TRBV7-8	TGTGCCAGCAGCCCAGACGGGGAGCTGTTTTTT	CASSPDGELFF
NA	TRBJ2-1	few	13	TRBV3-1	TGTGCCAGCAGCCAAGAGTTGGGCACTGAGCAGTTCTTC	CASSQELGTEQFF
NA	TRBJ2-3	few	14	TRBV5-5	TGTGCCAGCAGCTGGCGGGGGCGCACAGATACGCAGTATTTT	CASSWRGRTDTQYF
TRBD2	TRBJ2-3	few	18	TRBV5-6	TGTGCCAGCAGCTTGGTATCATTAGCGGGGGGCCTCCGGGGTACGCAGTATTTT	CASSLVSLAGGLRGTQYF